Listed below are T cell receptor beta chains from one sample, sequenced in a study of cytomegalovirus exposure and HLA in healthy donors. The protocol was immunoSEQ multiplex PCR, while the TCRdb copy is restricted to in-frame clones and leaves out a portion. Here the sample spans about 130,000 clones, approximately 80% being singletons. Sequences were obtained from PBMCs. The source of these receptors is a woman aged 40 to 55 in good health and CMV-seropositive. Each CDR3 is given with its conserved first and last residue. Fields, in order: CDR3 protein, CDR3 DNA, V gene, clone size, D gene, J gene. The D gene is left open where the match is weak. Where a row states a size, it is once, few, many or the class of an expanded clone; other rows omit it.

CASRRGTSSLVVLSYNEQFF TGTGCCAGCAGGCGTGGGACTAGTTCCCTCGTGGTGCTCTCCTACAATGAGCAGTTCTTC TRBV27 few TRBD2 TRBJ2-1
CASSFKRELHGELFF TGTGCCAGCAGCTTCAAGCGGGAGCTACACGGGGAGCTGTTTTTT TRBV7-3 NA TRBD2 TRBJ2-2
CASSLGDGRGEKLFF TGTGCCAGCAGCTTAGGAGACGGCAGAGGTGAAAAACTGTTTTTT TRBV7-9 few NA TRBJ1-4
CASSSPRDSYEQYF TGCGCCAGCAGCTCCCCGCGGGACTCCTACGAGCAGTACTTC TRBV5-1 few NA TRBJ2-7
CASSRLQGAGYEQYF TGTGCCAGCAGCCGCTTACAGGGGGCAGGCTACGAGCAGTACTTC TRBV4-2 NA TRBD1 TRBJ2-7
CASSLEGAIYNEQFF TGTGCCAGCAGCTTAGAAGGGGCCATTTACAATGAGCAGTTCTTC TRBV11-2 NA NA TRBJ2-1
CASSPGTGAVQPQHF TGTGCCAGCTCACCTGGGACAGGGGCGGTTCAGCCCCAGCATTTT TRBV18 NA TRBD1 TRBJ1-5
CASSLVASGIYEQYF TGTGCCAGCAGCTTAGTCGCTAGCGGGATCTACGAGCAGTACTTC TRBV7-2 NA TRBD2 TRBJ2-7
CASSGISGRRLYEQYF TGTGCCAGCAGTGGCATTAGCGGGAGACGGCTCTACGAGCAGTACTTC TRBV2 NA TRBD2 TRBJ2-7
CASSLTGDGYTF TGTGCCAGCAGCCTGACAGGGGACGGCTACACCTTC TRBV11-1 NA TRBD1 TRBJ1-2
CAWSVSAGRAEAFF TGTGCCTGGAGTGTAAGTGCAGGGAGGGCTGAAGCTTTCTTT TRBV30 NA NA TRBJ1-1